A selection of T cell receptor beta chains follows, all from one sample in a study of shared clonotypes between healthy human individuals. Some clones are missing from TCRdb's copy, which holds only in-frame ones; the method was immunoSEQ multiplex PCR. The table shows roughly 2 million clones, with just under 95% occurring only once. The sample consisted of naive CD8+ T cells sorted from blood. These receptors all stem from a man aged 18 to 30 in good health. Both conserved end residues are part of each CDR3. D genes are given only for firm matches. The listing skips clone size in some rows; elsewhere it reads once, few, many or a size class.

cdr3_nt: TGTGCCAGCAGTGACCGGGACAGGGTATCCTACGAGCAGTACTTC; cdr3_aa: CASSDRDRVSYEQYF; d_call: TRBD1; j_call: TRBJ2-7; v_call: TRBV6-1; clone_size: NA
cdr3_nt: TGTGCCAGCAGCTCCCCGCCGGCCTACGAGCAGTACTTC; cdr3_aa: CASSSPPAYEQYF; d_call: NA; j_call: TRBJ2-7; v_call: TRBV7-2; clone_size: NA
cdr3_nt: TGTGCCAGCAGTTACTCTAGCGGGGACTCCTACAATGAGCAGTTCTTC; cdr3_aa: CASSYSSGDSYNEQFF; d_call: TRBD2; j_call: TRBJ2-1; v_call: TRBV27; clone_size: NA
cdr3_nt: TGCGCCAGCAGCACCCGGGACATAGCCTACGAGCAGTACTTC; cdr3_aa: CASSTRDIAYEQYF; d_call: NA; j_call: TRBJ2-7; v_call: TRBV4-1; clone_size: NA
cdr3_nt: TGCGCCAGCAGCCAAAAGGGGGAAGGCTCCTACGAGCAGTACTTC; cdr3_aa: CASSQKGEGSYEQYF; d_call: NA; j_call: TRBJ2-7; v_call: TRBV4-1; clone_size: NA
cdr3_nt: TGTGCCAGCAGCTTAGGGATTTCTAGCACAGATACGCAGTATTTT; cdr3_aa: CASSLGISSTDTQYF; d_call: NA; j_call: TRBJ2-3; v_call: TRBV11-2; clone_size: NA
cdr3_nt: TGTGCCAGCAGTTTGTGGGACACCGGGGAGCTGTTTTTT; cdr3_aa: CASSLWDTGELFF; d_call: NA; j_call: TRBJ2-2; v_call: TRBV28; clone_size: NA
cdr3_nt: TGTGCCAGCAGCCAAGCGACAGGGGGCACTGAAGCTTTCTTT; cdr3_aa: CASSQATGGTEAFF; d_call: TRBD1; j_call: TRBJ1-1; v_call: TRBV7-9; clone_size: NA
cdr3_nt: TGTGCCAGCAGCTTGGACGGCTGGATTGAAGCTTTCTTT; cdr3_aa: CASSLDGWIEAFF; d_call: NA; j_call: TRBJ1-1; v_call: TRBV5-4; clone_size: NA
cdr3_nt: TGTGCCAGCAGCACGGACAGGGGATATGGCTACACCTTC; cdr3_aa: CASSTDRGYGYTF; d_call: TRBD1; j_call: TRBJ1-2; v_call: TRBV28; clone_size: NA
cdr3_nt: TGTGCCAGCAGTGAATTTCCGGGGAATGAGCAGTTCTTC; cdr3_aa: CASSEFPGNEQFF; d_call: NA; j_call: TRBJ2-1; v_call: TRBV6-1; clone_size: NA
cdr3_nt: TGCGCCAGCAGCAAATACGGACAGGGGTATGCCTACAATGAGCAGTTCTTC; cdr3_aa: CASSKYGQGYAYNEQFF; d_call: TRBD1; j_call: TRBJ2-1; v_call: TRBV5-1; clone_size: once